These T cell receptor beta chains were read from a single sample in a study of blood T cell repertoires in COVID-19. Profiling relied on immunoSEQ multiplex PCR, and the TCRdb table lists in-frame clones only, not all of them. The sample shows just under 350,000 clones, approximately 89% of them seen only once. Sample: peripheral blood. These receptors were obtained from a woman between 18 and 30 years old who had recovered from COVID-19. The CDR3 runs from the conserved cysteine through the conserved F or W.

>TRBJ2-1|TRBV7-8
CASSLGQGVEQFF
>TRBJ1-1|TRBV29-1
CSVSDRDTEAFF
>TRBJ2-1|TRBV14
CASSQGLAGGSGQFF
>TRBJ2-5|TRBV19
CASRGTGEETQYF
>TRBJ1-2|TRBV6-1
CASSEVAGAQGYTF
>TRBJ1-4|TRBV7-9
CASSRDRGVGEKLFF
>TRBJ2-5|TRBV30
CAWSTGTSGGQGTQYF
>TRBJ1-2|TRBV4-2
CASSQNAGTGVGYTF
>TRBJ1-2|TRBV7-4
CASSLTGYGYTF
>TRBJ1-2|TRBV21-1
CASSKVMGQGARGYTF
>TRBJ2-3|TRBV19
CASSPGGRTDTQYF
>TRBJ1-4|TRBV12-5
CASGFETGTEKLFF
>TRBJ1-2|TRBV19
CASSLRTGGYGYTF
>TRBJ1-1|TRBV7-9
CASSLDGTPKIFF
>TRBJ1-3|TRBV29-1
CSVDQGGNTIYF
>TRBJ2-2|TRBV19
CASSARTSPSGELFF
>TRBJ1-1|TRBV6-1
CASRESQGAGTTEAFF
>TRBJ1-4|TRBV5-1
CASSLGGRGEKAEKLFF
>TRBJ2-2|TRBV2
CASRRGDRAGELFF
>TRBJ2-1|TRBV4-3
CASSLGRDYYNEQFF
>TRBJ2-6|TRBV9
CASSEQTGTAPSGANVLTF
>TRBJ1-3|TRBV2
CASGQGAGNTIYF
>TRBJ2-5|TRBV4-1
CASSLGQQETQYF
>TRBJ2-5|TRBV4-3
CASSQGLAGVETQYF
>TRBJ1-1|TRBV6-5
CASSRPDSKGSGAFF
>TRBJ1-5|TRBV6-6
CASRRGSQPQHF
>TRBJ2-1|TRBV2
CASSVASGSFYEQFF
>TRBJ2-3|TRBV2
CASRTTGTDTQYF
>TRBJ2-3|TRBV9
CASSAGAVLGDTQYF
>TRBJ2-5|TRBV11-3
CASSPQDRGRRETQYF
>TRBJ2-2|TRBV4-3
CASSLHLAGGGVTGELFF
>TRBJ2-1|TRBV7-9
CASSPSSGRTVGDEQFF
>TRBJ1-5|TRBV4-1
CASSRSKNQPQHF
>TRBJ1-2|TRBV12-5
CASGLVLNRGPPNYGYTF
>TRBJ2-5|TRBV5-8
CASSWTRGRETQYF
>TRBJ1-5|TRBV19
CASSIDRDLGQGADQPQHF
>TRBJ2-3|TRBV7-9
CASSHTDPNPTDTQYF
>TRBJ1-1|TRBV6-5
CASSPRGKNTEAFF
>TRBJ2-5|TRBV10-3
CAIRGTSGSLETQYF
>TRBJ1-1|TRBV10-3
CAIRDSIRTEAFF
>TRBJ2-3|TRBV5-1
CASNQADTQYF
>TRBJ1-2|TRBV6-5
CASSYSGGVQMNGYTF
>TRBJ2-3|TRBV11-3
CASSPWTSGTRGTDTQYF
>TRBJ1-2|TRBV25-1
CASPTGTYGYTF
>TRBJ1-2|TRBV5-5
CASSLDNRGYGYTF
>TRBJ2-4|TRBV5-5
CASSRRDILNIQYF
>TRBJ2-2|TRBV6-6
CASSSDTDNAGELFF
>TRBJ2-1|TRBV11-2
CASSLTVYNEQFF
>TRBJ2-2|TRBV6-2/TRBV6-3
CASSYSSGSSGELFF
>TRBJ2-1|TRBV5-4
CASSSGGVRGNGEQFF
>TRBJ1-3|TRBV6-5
CASSRTGNSGNTIYF
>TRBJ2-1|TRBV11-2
CASSTPGYNNEQFF
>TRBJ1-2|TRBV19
CASSISGTGVSYGYTF
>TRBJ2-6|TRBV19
CASSIRFRLAGGTGANVLTF